This TCR beta chain originates from a study of blood T cell repertoires in COVID-19. Study-wide background: COVID-19 samples collected from the United States, Italy and Spain covered acute and convalescent phases. T cells, B-cell-depleted T cells, or PBMCs provided the cDNA or gDNA that served as material.

The CDR3 extends over 13 amino acids. The germline CDR1 and CDR2 sequences are MDHEN and SYDVKM. Trimming took off 3 bases at V and 4 bases at J, with 8 bases between the two ends. Per the original data handling: Scientists estimated how many nucleated cells there were by amplifying reference gene primers. Some clones are missing from TCRdb's copy, which holds only in-frame ones; the method was immunoSEQ multiplex PCR. V, J and clone size are those of that table, while D and trimming were read from the DNA. In the table there are tens of thousands of clones, approximately 86% of which are singletons.

The specimen was peripheral blood. The gene calls are TRBV28 and TRBJ2-3; no definite D call. The receptor was isolated from a woman aged 55-75 years with acute or convalescent COVID-19. The CDR3 reads CASSLRNADTQYF. CDR3 nucleotides: TGTGCCAGCAGTTTGAGGAACGCAGATACGCAGTATTTT.